These 26 T cell receptor beta chains originate from one sample sequenced in a study of identifying expanded T cells in peripheral blood. Profiling relied on immunoSEQ multiplex PCR, and the TCRdb table lists in-frame clones only, not all of them. Of 120,000 or so clones in the sample, more than 75% were seen once. Sequencing used blood. Receptors were obtained from a person aged 18 to 70 in good health.

Worth noting for this clone: Relative to the germline gene, one junction end is altered; a read error may explain this. The genes are TRBV5-4 and TRBJ1-1, with D perhaps TRBD1 (5 bases). The CDR3 covers 12 residues. Germline CDR1 reads SGHNT; CDR2 reads YYREEE (reference sequence). The CDR3 nucleotides are TGTGCCAGCAGGTTGGGGCCCACTGAAGCTTTCTTT. Translation: CASRLGPTEAFF.

The chain has TRBV30 and TRBJ2-5; TRBD2 aligns across 7 bases. The CDR3 loop spans 14 amino acids. Losses at the gene ends were 0 bases for V and 4 bases for J; bases not matched to a gene: 5. Germline V gene sequence: CDR1 GTSNPN, CDR2 SVGIG (reference sequence). CDR3 residues: CAWSVIAGRETQYF. In DNA, the CDR3 is TGTGCCTGGAGTGTCATAGCGGGTCGAGAGACCCAGTACTTC. The full variable domain, its missing parts supplied by reference TRBV30 and TRBJ2-5, is SQTIHQWPATLVQPVGSPLSLECTVEGTSNPNLYWYRQAAGRGLQLLFYSVGIGQISSEVPQNLSASRPQDRQFILSSKKLLLSDSGFYLCAWSVIAGRETQYFGPGTRLLVL.

The chain couples TRBV4-3 to TRBJ2-3; no definite D call. V lost 0 bases and J 0 bases, leaving 10 bases between the germline ends. The CDR3 length is 16 residues. Per germline, CDR1 LGHNA and CDR2 YSLEER. The CDR3 DNA follows: TGCGCCAGCAGCCAAGAAACCGATTCTAGCACAGATACGCAGTATTTT. It codes for CASSQETDSSTDTQYF.

The chain is built from TRBV4-3 and TRBJ2-1; D gene unclear. Trimming removed 1 base from V and 0 bases from J, with 7 bases in between. The CDR3 runs 15 residues. Germline CDR1 is LGHNA and CDR2 is YSLEER. The CDR3 sequence is CASSQGLDSYNEQFF. The CDR3 DNA sequence: TGCGCCAGCAGCCAAGGACTTGACTCCTACAATGAGCAGTTCTTC.

This clone has more than one count but fewer than ten. V usage is TRBV7-3 and J usage is TRBJ2-6; D is tentatively TRBD1 or TRBD2 (5 bases each). The germline CDR1 and CDR2 sequences are SGHTA and FQGTGA. This CDR3 has 16 residues. Deletions cut 4 bases from V and 2 bases from J, with 12 bases between. The CDR3 region has the DNA TGTGCCAGCAGCTCCGGCCGGGGCCCTGGGGCCAACGTCCTGACTTTC. Protein: CASSSGRGPGANVLTF.

The V gene is TRBV2, the J gene TRBJ1-6, with D hard to call. The CDR3 spans 15 residues. With 5 bases removed from V and 5 bases from J, the gap between germline ends came to 13 bases. CDR1 SNHLY and CDR2 FYNNEI come from the germline V gene. The CDR3 region is CASSIVQPNNSPLHF. The CDR3 DNA sequence: TGTGCCAGCAGTATCGTACAGCCCAATAATTCACCCCTCCACTTT.

The V and J genes are TRBV2 and TRBJ1-2; D uncertain. Germline CDR1 is SNHLY and CDR2 is FYNNEI. The germline V and J ends were trimmed by 6 bases and 4 bases, with 15 bases remaining between them. CDR3 size: 14 residues. For the CDR3, the DNA is TGTGCCAGCAGGGTCCGGGATTCGGGCTATGGCTACACCTTC. Translating gives CASRVRDSGYGYTF.

This sequence joins TRBV6-5 and TRBJ2-6; a possible D gene is TRBD1 (5 bases). CDR1 and CDR2 (germline): MNHEY, SVGAGI. CDR3 length equals 14 residues. The germline V and J ends were trimmed by 2 bases and 4 bases, with 6 bases remaining between them. The CDR3 DNA reads as TGTGCCAGCAGTTACGGGGCCGGGGCCAACGTCCTGACTTTC. Translated: CASSYGAGANVLTF.

The sample holds a few counts of this clone. The V call is TRBV5-1, the J call TRBJ1-5; D is unclear. Germline CDR1 SGHRS, CDR2 YFSETQ. There are 13 residues in the CDR3. The V gene lost 0 bases and the J gene lost 7 bases, with 8 bases spanning the gap. CDR3 amino acids: CASSLGERQPQHF. The CDR3 DNA follows: TGCGCCAGCAGCTTGGGGGAGCGACAGCCCCAGCATTTT.

This chain joins TRBV30 and TRBJ2-7; 10 positions match TRBD1. Trimming cost V 2 bases and J 6 bases; bases outside gene matches: 7. This CDR3 contains 14 residues. Germline loops: CDR1 GTSNPN, CDR2 SVGIG (reference sequence). The CDR3 coding sequence is TGTGCCTGGAGTCTAACAGGGACAGGGGTCGAGCAGTACTTC. Its translation is CAWSLTGTGVEQYF.

The genes are TRBV15 and TRBJ1-1; 9 positions agree with TRBD1. The junction had 19 bases not matched to a gene; V was cut back by 1 base and J by 1 base. CDR1 and CDR2 from the germline V gene are LNHNV and YYDKDF (reference sequence). This CDR3 contains 21 residues. The CDR3 DNA reads TGTGCCACCAGCAGAGTACTGGGACAGGGAGCGGTCCTTCTAGAGAACACTGAAGCTTTCTTT. This translates into CATSRVLGQGAVLLENTEAFF.

The V gene is TRBV5-6, the J gene TRBJ1-1; D uncertain. The CDR3 runs 14 residues. Germline lookup yields CDR1 SGHDT and CDR2 YYEEEE. V was pared by 4 bases and J by 12 bases, with 22 bases between. The CDR3 DNA sequence: TGTGCCAGCAGCACGGGCCGGTTGTGGCTGTCGTCTTTCTTT. This sequence encodes CASSTGRLWLSSFF.

This clone came up once. The CDR3 here is CASSPRGEETQYF. As DNA, the CDR3 is TGTGCCAGCAGCCCTCGGGGGGAGGAGACCCAGTACTTC. The gene calls are TRBV5-4 and TRBJ2-5, with TRBD2 matching over 7 bases. The CDR3 is made up of 13 amino acids. J was trimmed by 5 bases and V by 4 bases; bases with no gene match: 5. Per the germline V gene, CDR1 is SGHNT and CDR2 is YYREEE (reference sequence).

The chain has TRBV19 and TRBJ1-2; maybe TRBD1 (6 bases). From germline, CDR1 is LNHDA and CDR2 SQIVND (reference sequence). The CDR3 loop spans 14 amino acids. Trimming shortened V by 3 bases and J by 2 bases, and 10 bases separated the two germline ends. CDR3 DNA sequence: TGTGCCAGTAGTATTGTTACAGGGAACTATGGCTACACCTTC. Protein: CASSIVTGNYGYTF. Combining the CDR3 with reference TRBV19 and TRBJ1-2 gives the whole variable domain DGGITQSPKYLFRKEGQNVTLSCEQNLNHDAMYWYRQDPGQGLRLIYYSQIVNDFQKGDIAEGYSVSREKKESFPLTVTSAQKNPTAFYLCASSIVTGNYGYTFGSGTRLTVV.

This clone has a single count. J is TRBJ1-2 and V is TRBV2; 9 nucleotides align to TRBD1. The CDR3 covers 15 residues. The V and J ends lost 8 bases and 8 bases, in that order; junction bases with no gene match: 15. Germline CDR1 SNHLY, CDR2 FYNNEI. CDR3 protein: CASDRGDRAPAGYTF. CDR3 DNA: TGTGCCAGCGACCGTGGGGACAGGGCTCCGGCGGGCTACACCTTC.

The chain joins TRBV11-2 to TRBJ2-7; possible D gene TRBD1, 6 bases. This CDR3 has 15 amino acids. V was cut by 4 bases and J by 2 bases, with 15 bases left in between. In germline, CDR1 is SGHAT, CDR2 FQNNGV. The CDR3 coding sequence is TGTGCCAGCAGCTCACCACCGTCAGGGGCCTACGAGCAGTACTTC. Protein sequence: CASSSPPSGAYEQYF.

The gene calls are TRBV5-1 and TRBJ2-1, with no clear D. The CDR3 totals 11 residues. Trimming left V 5 bases short and J 4 bases short, with 4 bases between. Germline values: CDR1 SGHRS, CDR2 YFSETQ. CDR3 sequence: CASREYNEQFF. CDR3 in DNA: TGCGCCAGCAGGGAGTACAATGAGCAGTTCTTC.

The chain joins TRBV4-3 to TRBJ1-1; maybe TRBD1 (5 bases). This CDR3 has 15 residues. Germline V CDR1 and CDR2: LGHNA, YSLEER. The germline V and J ends were trimmed by 0 bases and 4 bases, with 12 bases remaining between them. CDR3 DNA: TGCGCCAGCAGCCAAGATGGCAGGGTACTCACTGAAGCTTTCTTT. This encodes CASSQDGRVLTEAFF.

The rearrangement joins TRBV6-6 to TRBJ1-2; D not certain. The CDR3 loop spans 16 amino acids. The germline V and J ends were trimmed by 8 bases and 7 bases, with 26 bases remaining between them. CDR1 MNHNY and CDR2 SVGAGI come from the germline V gene (reference sequence). The DNA of the CDR3 is TGTGCCAGCGGTACCCCCAAAAGTAGAGATGAGGGTGGCTACACCTTC. Protein product: CASGTPKSRDEGGYTF.

This chain joins TRBV5-4 and TRBJ1-6; D is unresolved. V was cut by 3 bases and J by 10 bases, with 8 bases left in between. CDR3 length: 12 residues. Germline V gene lookup returns CDR1 SGHNT and CDR2 YYREEE (reference sequence). CDR3 amino acids: CASSSATSPLHF. CDR3 bases: TGTGCCAGCAGCTCCGCCACCTCACCCCTCCACTTT.

The chain couples TRBV9 to TRBJ1-1, with D maybe TRBD1 (6 bases). The CDR3 sequence is 16 residues long. Germline assignment: CDR1 SGDLS and CDR2 YYNGEE. V was pared by 0 bases and J by 3 bases, with 15 bases between. Written as DNA, the CDR3 is TGTGCCAGCAGCGTAGGAACCGGGACAAGTGACACTGAAGCTTTCTTT. Residues: CASSVGTGTSDTEAFF.

V and J are TRBV2 and TRBJ1-5; D possibly corresponds to TRBD1 (5 bases). V was pared by 8 bases and J by 5 bases, with 13 bases between. This CDR3 is built from 13 residues. Looked up from germline, CDR1 is SNHLY and CDR2 is FYNNEI. This CDR3 is CASSPDIYQPQHF. Here the CDR3 DNA reads TGTGCCAGCTCCCCGGACATTTATCAGCCCCAGCATTTT.

This clone was seen only once. Compared with germline, one end of the junction differs, possibly owing to a read error. The rearrangement links TRBV6-1 to TRBJ1-5; D not certain. In germline, CDR1 is MNHNS, CDR2 SASEGT. This CDR3 spans 13 amino acids. The CDR3 loop reads CASSSFSSQPQHF. For the CDR3, the DNA is TGTGCCAGCAGTTCATTTAGCAGTCAGCCCCAGCATTTT.

This clone was counted a single time. The rearrangement joins TRBV30 to TRBJ1-6, with a possible D match to TRBD1 (6 bases). The V and J ends lost 2 bases and 9 bases respectively, with 14 bases between them. The germline CDR1 and CDR2 sequences are GTSNPN and SVGIG (reference sequence). The CDR3 runs 14 residues. The CDR3 nucleotides read TGTGCCTGGAGTATCACAGGGAGGGCTTCACCCCTCCACTTT. This encodes CAWSITGRASPLHF.

The chain uses TRBV7-7 and TRBJ2-1, with D possibly matching TRBD1 (6 bases). Between the trimmed V and J ends, which lost 3 bases and 8 bases, there was a span of 11 bases. The V gene's germline CDR1 is SSHAT and CDR2 FNYEAQ (reference sequence). The CDR3 spans 13 residues. CDR3: CASSLGQGYEQFF. DNA of the CDR3: TGTGCCAGCAGCTTGGGCCAGGGGTATGAGCAGTTCTTC. The whole variable domain, remainder taken from reference TRBV7-7 and TRBJ2-1, is GAGVSQSPRYKVTKRGQDVTLRCDPISSHATLYWYQQALGQGPEFLTYFNYEAQPDKSGLPSDRFSAERPEGSISTLTIQRTEQRDSAMYRCASSLGQGYEQFFGPGTRLTVL.

V gene TRBV9 combines with J gene TRBJ2-5; a weak D match, TRBD1 (6 bases). CDR1 and CDR2 from the germline V gene are SGDLS and YYNGEE. Trimming cost V 3 bases and J 5 bases, with 11 bases left between them. The length of the CDR3 is 13 residues. CDR3 loop: CASSGQVEETQYF. The CDR3 coding sequence is TGTGCCAGCAGCGGACAGGTCGAGGAGACCCAGTACTTC.